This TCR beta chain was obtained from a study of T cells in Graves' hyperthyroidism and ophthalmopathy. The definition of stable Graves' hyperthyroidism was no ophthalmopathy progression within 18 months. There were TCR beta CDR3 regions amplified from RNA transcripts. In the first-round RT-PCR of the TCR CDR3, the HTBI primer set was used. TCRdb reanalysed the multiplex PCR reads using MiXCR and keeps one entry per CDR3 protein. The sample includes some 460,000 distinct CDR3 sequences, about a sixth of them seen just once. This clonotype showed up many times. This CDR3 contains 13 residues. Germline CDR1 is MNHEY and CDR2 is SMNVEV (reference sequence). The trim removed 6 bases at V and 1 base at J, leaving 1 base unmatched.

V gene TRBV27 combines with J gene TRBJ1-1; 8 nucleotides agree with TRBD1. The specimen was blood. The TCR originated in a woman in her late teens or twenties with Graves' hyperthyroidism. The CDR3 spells CASRDRANTEAFF. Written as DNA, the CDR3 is TGTGCCAGCAGGGACAGGGCGAACACTGAAGCTTTCTTT.